These 29 T cell receptor beta chains share one sample of origin, sequenced in a study of blood T cells in healthy people across ages. A second PCR, run for about 6 to 11 cycles, used a sample-barcoded 5' primer plus a J-beta primer mix. Using its own MiXCR run on the 5' RACE reads, TCRdb lists one record per CDR3 protein. Counted here are around 800,000 distinct CDR3 sequences, roughly 50% occurring once; the ten biggest clones make up approximately 41%. Sequenced: blood. All receptors derive from an older man in good health.

The chain is built from TRBV12-3 or TRBV12-4 and TRBJ1-2, with a tentative D call TRBD1 (5 bases). Trimming removed 6 bases from V and 4 bases from J, with 21 bases in between. CDR3 length equals 16 residues. The CDR3 bases are TGTGCCAGCAGCCCCCACCCGGGGGGGTTAGGCTATGGCTACACCTTC. It specifies CASSPHPGGLGYGYTF.

J is TRBJ2-6 and V is TRBV15; 10 nucleotides align to TRBD2. With V trimmed by 5 bases and J by 3 bases, 10 bases remained unmatched. Germline V lookup: CDR1 LNHNV, CDR2 YYDKDF (reference sequence). The CDR3 loop spans 18 amino acids. CDR3 DNA: TGTGCCACCAGCCCAGAGAGCGGGAGGGCCTTTGGGGCCAACGTCCTGACTTTC. It specifies CATSPESGRAFGANVLTF.

This clonotype was counted a single time. The chain has TRBV11-3 and TRBJ2-1; 10 bases are a match to TRBD2. V lost 5 bases and J lost 6; bases outside the gene matches: 4. Germline V gives CDR1 SGHNT, CDR2 YENEEA. The CDR3 has 14 amino acids. CDR3 DNA sequence: TGTGCCAGCAGCGGGCGACTAGCGGGCAATGAGCAGTTCTTC. Translating it yields CASSGRLAGNEQFF.

This clonotype came up a few times. V gene TRBV20-1 combines with J gene TRBJ2-3, with 9 bases lining up with TRBD2. Germline trimming cut 0 bases from V and 2 bases from J; bases unmatched to any gene: 3. Germline CDR1 is DFQATT and CDR2 is SNEGSKA (reference sequence). The CDR3 runs to 15 residues. The CDR3 DNA is TGCAGTGCTAGAGATGTAGCGGGGGACACAGATACGCAGTATTTT. Translating gives CSARDVAGDTDTQYF.

The chain recombines TRBV3-1 with TRBJ2-1, with 7 bases lining up with TRBD2. Looked up from germline, CDR1 is LGHDT and CDR2 is YNNKEL (reference sequence). J lost 5 bases, V lost 4 bases, and 2 bases had no gene match. There are 13 residues in the CDR3. In DNA, the CDR3 is TGTGCCAGCAGCCGGGAGGGGAACAATGAGCAGTTCTTC. Translating it yields CASSREGNNEQFF.

The chain is built from TRBV5-5 and TRBJ2-5; TRBD2 is a possible D gene (6 bases). Judging by the DNA end, TRBJ2-7 fits better; the J call may be wrong. The CDR3 consists of 13 residues. Germline CDR1 is SGHKS and CDR2 is YYEKEE (reference sequence). CDR3: CASSFSGAYEQYF. CDR3 DNA sequence: TGTGCCAGCAGCTTTAGCGGTGCCTACGAGCAGTACTTC.

Here the CDR3 reads CASSLGETVTQETQYF. The CDR3 DNA is TGTGCCAGCAGTCTTGGGGAGACAGTCACCCAAGAGACCCAGTACTTC. This sequence joins TRBV6-5 and TRBJ2-5; D tentatively reads TRBD1 or TRBD2 (5 bases each). This CDR3 is built from 16 residues. V gave up 5 bases and J gave up 1 base, with 17 bases separating them. Per the germline V gene, CDR1 is MNHEY and CDR2 is SVGAGI.

This chain uses TRBV2 with TRBJ2-7, with D perhaps matching TRBD1 or TRBD2 (6 bases each). CDR1 and CDR2 from the germline V gene are SNHLY and FYNNEI. V lost 4 bases and J lost 5, with 21 bases in between. This CDR3 region has 16 residues. The CDR3 region has the DNA TGTGCCAGCAGTGGAGGGTTTCGGGGGCCCGTCCACGAGCAGTACTTC. Amino acids: CASSGGFRGPVHEQYF.

The rearrangement uses TRBV7-2 and TRBJ2-3; D is unresolved. CDR3 length: 14 amino acids. V shed 2 bases and J shed 3 bases, with 9 bases lying between them. The germline CDR1 and CDR2 sequences are SGHTA and FQGNSA. The CDR3 sequence: CASSLKWATDTQYF. The CDR3 DNA sequence: TGTGCCAGCAGCTTAAAATGGGCGACAGATACGCAGTATTTT.

The chain employs TRBV7-2 and TRBJ2-1; D possibly uses TRBD1 or TRBD2 (5 bases each). This CDR3 region has 19 residues. Trimming removed 1 base from V and 0 bases from J, with 19 bases in between. Germline assignment: CDR1 SGHTA and CDR2 FQGNSA. The CDR3 sequence is CASSLVFRDVGSSYNEQFF. The DNA for the CDR3 is TGTGCCAGCAGCTTAGTTTTCCGGGACGTTGGTAGCTCCTACAATGAGCAGTTCTTC.

A few counts support this clonotype. The chain carries TRBV7-8 and TRBJ2-5; TRBD2 aligns across 9 bases. CDR3 length: 14 amino acids. Trimming at V came to 7 bases and at J to 1 base, leaving 4 bases not matched to a gene. CDR1 SGHVS and CDR2 FQNEAQ come from the germline V gene. The CDR3 DNA sequence: TGTGCCAGCATCCTAGCGGGATCCCAAGAGACCCAGTACTTC. This gives the protein CASILAGSQETQYF. Full variable domain (missing parts from reference TRBV7-8 and TRBJ2-5): GAGVSQSPRYKVAKRGQDVALRCDPISGHVSLFWYQQALGQGPEFLTYFQNEAQLDKSGLPSDRFFAERPEGSVSTLKIQRTQQEDSAVYLCASILAGSQETQYFGPGTRLLVL.

This clonotype was picked up a small number of times. The CDR3 loop is CASSPDNIQYF. The CDR3 DNA reads TGTGCCAGCAGCCCTGACAACATTCAGTACTTC. The chain combines TRBV2 with TRBJ2-4; D is ambiguous. Trimming pared 6 bases from V and 7 bases from J, leaving 7 bases between. The CDR3 consists of 11 residues. Per the germline V gene, CDR1 is SNHLY and CDR2 is FYNNEI.

V usage is TRBV9 and J usage is TRBJ2-7; 8 nucleotides line up with TRBD2. V trimming: 0 bases; J trimming: 7 bases; junction bases outside the gene matches: 3. Germline lookup yields CDR1 SGDLS and CDR2 YYNGEE. The CDR3 runs to 13 residues. CDR3 sequence: CASSVGLASEQYF. The CDR3 DNA reads as TGTGCCAGCAGCGTAGGACTAGCGTCTGAGCAGTACTTC.

This clonotype was seen only once. This chain uses TRBV27 with TRBJ1-2; D is uncertain. V lost 7 bases to trimming and J lost 0 bases, with 12 bases between them. The CDR3 spans 14 residues. Germline CDR1 reads MNHEY; CDR2 reads SMNVEV (reference sequence). CDR3 DNA sequence: TGTGCCAGCAAGAGGAACTCAGCTAACTATGGCTACACCTTC. Its protein is CASKRNSANYGYTF.

CDR3 nucleotide sequence: TGCGCCAGCAGCTTAGGGACAGCGCCTCGTCATGACTACACCTTC. Protein: CASSLGTAPRHDYTF. V is TRBV5-1 and J is TRBJ1-2; 7 positions match TRBD1. Trimming cost V 2 bases and J 10 bases; bases outside gene matches: 14. Germline V gene lookup returns CDR1 SGHRS and CDR2 YFSETQ. CDR3 length equals 15 residues.

The V call is TRBV29-1, the J call TRBJ2-1; D not certain. V was pared by 0 bases and J by 3 bases, with 9 bases between. Germline V lookup: CDR1 SQVTM, CDR2 ANQGSEA. The CDR3 extends over 14 amino acids. For the CDR3, the DNA is TGCAGCGTTGAAGATCGTAAGAACTACAATGAGCAGTTCTTC. Protein sequence: CSVEDRKNYNEQFF.

This clonotype occurred a few times. The V and J genes are TRBV10-1 and TRBJ2-5; 10 bases line up with TRBD2. V shed 6 bases and J 4 bases; nucleotides not matched to a gene: 5. CDR3 length equals 14 residues. CDR1 and CDR2 (germline): WNHNN, SYGVQD (reference sequence). The CDR3 nucleotides read TGCGCCAGCAGACTAGCGGGACGGAGAGAGACCCAGTACTTC. Amino acid sequence: CASRLAGRRETQYF.

CDR3 nucleotides: TGCGCCAGCCGGGGGACTAGCGGAGGCTCCTACGAGCAGTACTTC. This codes for CASRGTSGGSYEQYF. The V call is TRBV5-1, the J call TRBJ2-7; 11 positions agree with TRBD2. From germline, CDR1 is SGHRS and CDR2 YFSETQ. This CDR3 comprises 15 residues. V lost 7 bases to trimming and J lost 0 bases; unmatched junction nucleotides: 6.

The V call is TRBV12-3 or TRBV12-4, the J call TRBJ1-4; no reliable D call. The V gene lost 11 bases and the J gene lost 1 base, with 11 bases spanning the gap. The CDR3 contains 13 residues. The CDR3 spells CAVYIKTNEKLFF. The CDR3, as DNA: TGTGCCGTGTACATTAAAACTAATGAAAAACTGTTTTTT.

The chain combines TRBV20-1 with TRBJ2-5; D may be TRBD2 (5 bases). The CDR3 is made up of 15 amino acids. The germline CDR1 and CDR2 sequences are DFQATT and SNEGSKA (reference sequence). Trimming took 6 bases from V and 1 from J, leaving 18 bases between them. This CDR3 reads CSAVPTRNSQETQYF. The CDR3 DNA sequence: TGCAGTGCGGTCCCCACTAGGAATAGCCAAGAGACCCAGTACTTC.

The chain uses TRBV20-1 and TRBJ1-2, with no clear D. Germline V gene sequence: CDR1 DFQATT, CDR2 SNEGSKA (reference sequence). Trimming took 3 bases from V and 0 from J, leaving 14 bases between them. The CDR3 loop spans 15 amino acids. The CDR3 nucleotides read TGCAGTGCTAGTAGTCAGGTCTACTCTAACTATGGCTACACCTTC. It yields the protein CSASSQVYSNYGYTF.

The V gene is TRBV24-1, the J gene TRBJ2-1; the D gene could be TRBD1 or TRBD2 (6 bases each). V lost 3 bases to trimming and J lost 9 bases, with 17 bases between them. The CDR3 extends over 15 amino acids. Germline values: CDR1 KGHDR, CDR2 SFDVKD. The CDR3 is CATSDPGWGAIEQFF. The CDR3 nucleotides read TGTGCCACCAGTGATCCGGGTTGGGGGGCAATTGAGCAGTTCTTC.

The rearrangement uses TRBV28 and TRBJ2-5; 14 bases fit TRBD2. Trimming took 5 bases from V and 11 from J; bases not matched to a gene: 10. CDR1 and CDR2 from the germline V gene are MDHEN and SYDVKM. This CDR3 has 15 residues. CDR3 protein: CASSLTSGRVNEQYF. Here the CDR3 DNA reads TGTGCCAGCAGTCTGACTAGCGGGAGGGTAAATGAGCAGTACTTC.

CDR3: CSAADRGRRYAYF. In DNA form, the CDR3 reads TGCAGCGCCGCCGACAGGGGGAGGAGATACGCGTATTTT. The chain has TRBV29-1 and TRBJ2-3; 9 bases map to TRBD1. CDR3 length: 13 residues. Germline CDR1 and CDR2: SQVTM and ANQGSEA. V gave up 7 bases and J gave up 14 bases; unmatched junction bases: 16.

CDR3 nucleotide sequence: TGCGCCAGCAGCCCGGATACGGAACAACCCTCCTACAATGAGCAGTTCTTC. Its translation: CASSPDTEQPSYNEQFF. V gene TRBV5-1 combines with J gene TRBJ2-1; no firm D call. Between the trimmed V and J ends, which lost 4 bases and 0 bases, there was a span of 17 bases. Germline CDR1 SGHRS, CDR2 YFSETQ. The CDR3 extends over 17 amino acids.

The chain is built from TRBV18 and TRBJ2-7; tentatively, D is TRBD1 or TRBD2 (6 bases each). V lost 3 bases and J 3 bases, leaving 15 bases between the germline ends. Per the germline V gene, CDR1 is KGHSH and CDR2 is LQKENI. CDR3 size: 15 residues. CDR3 sequence reads: CASSPEGGRLYEQYF. The CDR3, as DNA: TGTGCCAGCTCACCGGAGGGGGGAAGGCTCTACGAGCAGTACTTC. Full variable domain (rest looked up from reference TRBV18 and TRBJ2-7): NAGVMQNPRHLVRRRGQEARLRCSPMKGHSHVYWYRQLPEEGLKFMVYLQKENIIDESGMPKERFSAEFPKEGPSILRIQQVVRGDSAAYFCASSPEGGRLYEQYFGPGTRLTVT.

The J gene is TRBJ1-2, the V gene TRBV29-1, with TRBD1 as a possible D gene (5 bases). This CDR3 contains 13 residues. CDR1 SQVTM and CDR2 ANQGSEA come from the germline V gene. V lost 8 bases and J 4 bases, leaving 17 bases between the germline ends. The DNA for the CDR3 is TGCAGCTCGGGCGGGGGTACGGGCTATGGCTACACCTTC. Protein: CSSGGGTGYGYTF.

In its sample, this clonotype was seen a few times. This chain connects TRBV29-1 to TRBJ1-2; the match to TRBD1 covers 10 bases. The CDR3 is 15 amino acids. V lost 0 bases to trimming and J lost 3 bases; unmatched junction nucleotides: 4. Germline V CDR1 and CDR2: SQVTM, ANQGSEA. The CDR3 loop reads CSVEEGQGRHYGYTF. CDR3 nucleotides: TGCAGCGTTGAAGAGGGACAGGGGAGACACTATGGCTACACCTTC.

This chain uses TRBV12-3 or TRBV12-4 with TRBJ2-1, with D perhaps matching TRBD1 or TRBD2 (5 bases each). V was shortened by 6 bases and J by 0 bases, with 15 bases between the two germline ends. CDR3 length equals 16 residues. This chain's CDR3 is CASREGTVSSYNEQFF. The CDR3 DNA reads as TGTGCCAGCAGGGAAGGGACGGTTAGCTCCTACAATGAGCAGTTCTTC.